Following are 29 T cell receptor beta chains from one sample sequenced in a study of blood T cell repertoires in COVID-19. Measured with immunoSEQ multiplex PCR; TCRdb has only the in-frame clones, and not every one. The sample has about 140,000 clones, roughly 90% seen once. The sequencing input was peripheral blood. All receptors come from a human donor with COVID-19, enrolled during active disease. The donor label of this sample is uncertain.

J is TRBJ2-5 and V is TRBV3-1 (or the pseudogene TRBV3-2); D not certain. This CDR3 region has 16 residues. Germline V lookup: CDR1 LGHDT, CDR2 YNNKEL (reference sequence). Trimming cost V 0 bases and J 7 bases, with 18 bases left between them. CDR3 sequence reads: CASSQDLTTLLRTQYF. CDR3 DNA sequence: TGTGCCAGCAGCCAAGATCTTACTACCCTCTTAAGGACCCAGTACTTC.

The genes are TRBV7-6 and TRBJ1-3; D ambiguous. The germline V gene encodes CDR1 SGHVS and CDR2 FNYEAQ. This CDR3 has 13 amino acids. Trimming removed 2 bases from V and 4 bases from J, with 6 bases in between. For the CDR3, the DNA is TGTGCCAGCAGCTTATCTATCGGAAACACCATATATTTT. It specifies CASSLSIGNTIYF. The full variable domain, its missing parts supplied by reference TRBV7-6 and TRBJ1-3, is GAGVSQSPRYKVTKRGQDVALRCDPISGHVSLYWYRQALGQGPEFLTYFNYEAQQDKSGLPNDRFSAERPEGSISTLTIQRTEQRDSAMYRCASSLSIGNTIYFGEGSWLTVV.

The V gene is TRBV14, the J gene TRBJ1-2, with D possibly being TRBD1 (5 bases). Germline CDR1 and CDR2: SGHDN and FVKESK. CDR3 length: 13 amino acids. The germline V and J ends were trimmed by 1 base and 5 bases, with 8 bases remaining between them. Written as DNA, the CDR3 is TGTGCCAGCAGCCAAGGACAGACGTATGGCTACACCTTC. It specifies CASSQGQTYGYTF.

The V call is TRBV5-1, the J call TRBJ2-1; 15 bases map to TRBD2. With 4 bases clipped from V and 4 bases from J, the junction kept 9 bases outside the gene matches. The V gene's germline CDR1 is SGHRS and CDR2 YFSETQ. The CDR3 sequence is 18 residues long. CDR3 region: CASSPRTSGGAGYNEQFF. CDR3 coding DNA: TGCGCCAGCAGCCCTAGGACTAGCGGGGGGGCCGGTTACAATGAGCAGTTCTTC.

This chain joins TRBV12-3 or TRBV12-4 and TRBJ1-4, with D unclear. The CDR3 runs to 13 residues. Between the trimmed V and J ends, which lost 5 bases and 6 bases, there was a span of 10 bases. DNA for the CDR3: TGTGCCAGCAGTCCCGGGAGGGATGAAAAACTGTTTTTT. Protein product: CASSPGRDEKLFF.

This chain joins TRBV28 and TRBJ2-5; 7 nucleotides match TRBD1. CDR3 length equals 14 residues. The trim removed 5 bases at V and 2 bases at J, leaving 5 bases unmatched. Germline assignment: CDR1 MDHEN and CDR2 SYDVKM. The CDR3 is CASSPSRGQETQYF. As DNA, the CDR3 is TGTGCCAGCAGTCCCTCCAGGGGGCAAGAGACCCAGTACTTC.

CDR3 amino acids: CASSKQLHSPLHF. DNA of the CDR3: TGTGCCAGCAGTAAACAGTTACATTCACCCCTCCACTTT. V and J are TRBV12-3 or TRBV12-4 and TRBJ1-6; D not resolved. The V and J ends lost 5 bases and 8 bases respectively, with 10 bases between them. This CDR3 has 13 residues.

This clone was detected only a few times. The CDR3: CASSERTDRGTEAFF. CDR3 sequence (DNA): TGCGCCAGCAGTGAGCGGACAGACCGAGGCACTGAAGCTTTCTTT. The chain is built from TRBV10-1 and TRBJ1-1; D might be TRBD1 (6 bases). V lost 2 bases to trimming and J lost 4 bases, with 14 bases between them. This CDR3 has 15 amino acids. Germline V gene sequence: CDR1 WNHNN, CDR2 SYGVQD (reference sequence).

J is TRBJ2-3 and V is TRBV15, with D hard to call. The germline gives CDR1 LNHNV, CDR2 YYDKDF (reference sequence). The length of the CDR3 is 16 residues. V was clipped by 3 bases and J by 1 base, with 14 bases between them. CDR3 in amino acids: CATSRYGGEGTDTQYF. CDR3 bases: TGTGCCACCAGCAGGTACGGTGGAGAGGGCACAGATACGCAGTATTTT. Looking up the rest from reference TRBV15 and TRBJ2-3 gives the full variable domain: DAMVIQNPRYQVTQFGKPVTLSCSQTLNHNVMYWYQQKSSQAPKLLFHYYDKDFNNEADTPDNFQSRRPNTSFCFLDIRSPGLGDTAMYLCATSRYGGEGTDTQYFGPGTRLTVL.

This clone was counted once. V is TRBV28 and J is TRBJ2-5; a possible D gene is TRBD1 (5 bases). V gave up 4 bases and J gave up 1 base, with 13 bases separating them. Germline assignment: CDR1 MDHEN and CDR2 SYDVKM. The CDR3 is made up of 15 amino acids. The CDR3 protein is CASSYGARTQETQYF. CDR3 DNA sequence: TGTGCCAGCAGTTATGGGGCGAGAACCCAAGAGACCCAGTACTTC.

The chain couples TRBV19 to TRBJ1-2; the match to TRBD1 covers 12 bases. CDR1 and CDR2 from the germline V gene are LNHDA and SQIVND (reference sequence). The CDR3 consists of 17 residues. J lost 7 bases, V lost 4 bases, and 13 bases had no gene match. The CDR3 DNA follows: TGTGCCAGTAGTAGACTTACTCCGGGACAGGGGGCAGGTGGCTACACCTTC. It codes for CASSRLTPGQGAGGYTF.

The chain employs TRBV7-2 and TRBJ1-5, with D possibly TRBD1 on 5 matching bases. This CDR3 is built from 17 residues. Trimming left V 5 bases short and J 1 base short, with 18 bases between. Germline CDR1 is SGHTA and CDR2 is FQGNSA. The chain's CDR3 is CASSKEGGAESNQPQHF. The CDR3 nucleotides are TGTGCCAGCAGCAAAGAAGGCGGGGCAGAAAGCAATCAGCCCCAGCATTTT.

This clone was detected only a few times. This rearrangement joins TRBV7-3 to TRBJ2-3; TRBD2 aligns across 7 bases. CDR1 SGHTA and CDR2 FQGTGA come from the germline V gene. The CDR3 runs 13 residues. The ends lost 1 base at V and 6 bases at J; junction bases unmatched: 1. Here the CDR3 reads CASSLREGDTQYF. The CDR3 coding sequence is TGTGCCAGCAGCTTAAGGGAGGGGGATACGCAGTATTTT.

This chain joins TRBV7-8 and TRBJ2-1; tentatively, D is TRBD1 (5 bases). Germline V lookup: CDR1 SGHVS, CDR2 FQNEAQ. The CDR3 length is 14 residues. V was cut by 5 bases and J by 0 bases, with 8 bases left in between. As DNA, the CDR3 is TGTGCCAGCAGCGCCGACAGCTCCTACAATGAGCAGTTCTTC. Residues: CASSADSSYNEQFF.

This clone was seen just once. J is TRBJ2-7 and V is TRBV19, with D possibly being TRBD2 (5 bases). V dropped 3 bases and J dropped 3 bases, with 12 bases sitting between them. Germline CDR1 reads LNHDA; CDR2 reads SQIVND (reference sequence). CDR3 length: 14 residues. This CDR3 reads CASSIHEGVYEQYF. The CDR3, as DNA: TGTGCCAGTAGTATTCATGAGGGTGTCTACGAGCAGTACTTC.

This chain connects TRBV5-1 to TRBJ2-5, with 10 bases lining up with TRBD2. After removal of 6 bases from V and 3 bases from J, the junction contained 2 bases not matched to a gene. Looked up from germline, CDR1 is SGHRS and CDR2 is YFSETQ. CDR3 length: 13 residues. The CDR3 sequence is CASKGTSEETQYF. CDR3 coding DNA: TGCGCCAGCAAAGGGACTAGCGAAGAGACCCAGTACTTC.

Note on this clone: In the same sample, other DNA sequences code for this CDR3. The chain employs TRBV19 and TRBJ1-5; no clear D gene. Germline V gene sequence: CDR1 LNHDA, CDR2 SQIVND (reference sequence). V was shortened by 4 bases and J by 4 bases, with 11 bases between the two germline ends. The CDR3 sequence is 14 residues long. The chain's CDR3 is CASSTTGGNQPQHF. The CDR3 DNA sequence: TGTGCCAGTAGTACCACTGGAGGGAATCAGCCCCAGCATTTT.

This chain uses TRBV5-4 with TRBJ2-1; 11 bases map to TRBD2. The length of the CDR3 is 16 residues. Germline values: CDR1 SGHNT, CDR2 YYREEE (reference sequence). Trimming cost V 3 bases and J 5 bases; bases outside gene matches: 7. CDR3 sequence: CASSSVSGRADNEQFF. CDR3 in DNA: TGTGCCAGCAGCTCCGTTAGCGGGAGGGCCGACAATGAGCAGTTCTTC.

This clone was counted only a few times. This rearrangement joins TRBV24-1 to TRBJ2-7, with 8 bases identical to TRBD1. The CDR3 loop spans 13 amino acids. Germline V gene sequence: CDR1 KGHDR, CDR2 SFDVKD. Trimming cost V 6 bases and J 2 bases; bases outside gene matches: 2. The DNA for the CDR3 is TGTGCCACCAGTCAGGGGGCCGCCTACGAGCAGTACTTC. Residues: CATSQGAAYEQYF.

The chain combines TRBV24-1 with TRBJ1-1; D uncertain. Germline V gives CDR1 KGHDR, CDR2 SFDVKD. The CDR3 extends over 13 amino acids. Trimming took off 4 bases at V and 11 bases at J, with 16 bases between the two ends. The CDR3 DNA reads TGTGCCACCAGTGAAACGGGGTTTTCTGGGGCTTTCTTT. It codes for CATSETGFSGAFF.

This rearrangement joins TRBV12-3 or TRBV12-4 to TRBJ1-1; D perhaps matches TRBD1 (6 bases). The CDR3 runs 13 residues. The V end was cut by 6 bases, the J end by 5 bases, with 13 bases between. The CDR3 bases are TGTGCCAGCAGGCCTACAGGGTGGACTGAAGCTTTCTTT. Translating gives CASRPTGWTEAFF.

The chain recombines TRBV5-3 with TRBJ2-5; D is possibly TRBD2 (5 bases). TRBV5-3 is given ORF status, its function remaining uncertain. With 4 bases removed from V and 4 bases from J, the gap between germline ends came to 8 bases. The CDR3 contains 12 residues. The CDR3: CARSTRGETQYF. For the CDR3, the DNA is TGTGCCAGAAGCACCCGGGGAGAGACCCAGTACTTC.

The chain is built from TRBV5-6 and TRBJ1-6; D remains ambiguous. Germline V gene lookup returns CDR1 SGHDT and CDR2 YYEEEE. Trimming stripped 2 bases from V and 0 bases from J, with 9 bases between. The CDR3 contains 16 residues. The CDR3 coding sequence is TGTGCCAGCAGCTTATTCTTGAGCTCCTATAATTCACCCCTCCACTTT. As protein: CASSLFLSSYNSPLHF.

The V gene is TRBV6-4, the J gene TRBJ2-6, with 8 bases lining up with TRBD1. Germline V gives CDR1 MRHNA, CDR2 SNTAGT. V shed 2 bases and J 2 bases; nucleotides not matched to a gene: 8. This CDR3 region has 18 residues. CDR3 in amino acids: CASSDGQGAEAGANVLTF. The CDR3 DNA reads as TGTGCCAGCAGTGACGGGCAGGGGGCGGAGGCTGGGGCCAACGTCCTGACTTTC.

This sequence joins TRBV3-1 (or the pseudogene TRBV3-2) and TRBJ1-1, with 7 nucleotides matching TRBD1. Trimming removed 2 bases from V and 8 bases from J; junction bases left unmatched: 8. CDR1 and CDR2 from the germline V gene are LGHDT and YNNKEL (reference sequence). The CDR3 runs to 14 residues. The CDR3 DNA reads TGTGCCAGCAGCCAACTACCTACAGGGGCCGAAGCTTTCTTT. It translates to CASSQLPTGAEAFF.

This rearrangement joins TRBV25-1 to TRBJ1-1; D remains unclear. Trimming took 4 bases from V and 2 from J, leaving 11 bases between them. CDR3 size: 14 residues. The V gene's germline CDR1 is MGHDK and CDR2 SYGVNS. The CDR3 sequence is CASSAPQANTEAFF. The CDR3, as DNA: TGTGCCAGCAGTGCACCCCAGGCCAACACTGAAGCTTTCTTT.

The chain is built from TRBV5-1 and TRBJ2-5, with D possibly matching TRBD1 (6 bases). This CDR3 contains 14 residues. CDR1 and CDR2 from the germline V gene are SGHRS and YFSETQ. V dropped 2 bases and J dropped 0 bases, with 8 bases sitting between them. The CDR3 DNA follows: TGCGCCAGCAGCTTACAGGGTCACCAAGAGACCCAGTACTTC. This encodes CASSLQGHQETQYF.

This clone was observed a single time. The CDR3 DNA is TGTGCCAGCAACCCCAGGGGGACAGATACGCAGTATTTT. It specifies CASNPRGTDTQYF. This chain uses TRBV9 with TRBJ2-3, with TRBD1 identical over 7 bases. Trimming cost V 6 bases and J 3 bases; bases outside gene matches: 4. Germline V gene lookup returns CDR1 SGDLS and CDR2 YYNGEE. This CDR3 contains 13 residues.

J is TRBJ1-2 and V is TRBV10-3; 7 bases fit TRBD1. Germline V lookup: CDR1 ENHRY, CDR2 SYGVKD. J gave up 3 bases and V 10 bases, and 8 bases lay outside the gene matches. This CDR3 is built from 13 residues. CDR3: CATGTETYYGYTF. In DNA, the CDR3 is TGTGCCACCGGGACAGAGACATACTATGGCTACACCTTC.